The T cell receptor (beta chain) described here comes from a study of blood T cell repertoires in COVID-19. Study-wide context: The cDNA or gDNA used as material had been derived from T cells, B-cell-depleted T cells, or PBMCs.

Study processing details: Amplification of reference gene primers provided the estimated nucleated cell counts. This table comes from immunoSEQ multiplex PCR, and its TCRdb copy is limited to in-frame clones, with some not included. V, J and clone size were drawn from that table, and D and trimming were deduced from the DNA. The sample lists 95,000 to 150,000 clones, 75% to 90% occurring once. This sequence was found in a woman in her sixties or seventies with acute or convalescent COVID-19. Sequencing used peripheral blood.

The CDR3 region is CASSFWGGQPQHF. The CDR3 DNA follows: TGTGCCAGCAGCTTTTGGGGGGGTCAGCCCCAGCATTTT. V and J are TRBV7-9 and TRBJ1-5; D might be TRBD1 (5 bases). Germline CDR1 is SEHNR and CDR2 is FQNEAQ (reference sequence). CDR3 size: 13 residues. V lost 3 bases to trimming and J lost 6 bases, with 9 bases between them.